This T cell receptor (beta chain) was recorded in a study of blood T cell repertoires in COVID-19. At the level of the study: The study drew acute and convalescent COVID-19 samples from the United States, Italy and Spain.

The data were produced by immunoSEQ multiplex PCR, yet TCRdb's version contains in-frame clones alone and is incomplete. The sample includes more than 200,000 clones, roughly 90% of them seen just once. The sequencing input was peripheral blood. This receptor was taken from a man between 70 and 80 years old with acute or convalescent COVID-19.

The DNA of the CDR3 is TGTGCCAGTAGGACCCCTGGGGGGAATGAGCAGTTCTTC. It specifies CASRTPGGNEQFF. The chain is built from TRBV19 and TRBJ2-1; TRBD2 might be the D (6 bases). From germline, CDR1 is LNHDA and CDR2 SQIVND (reference sequence). The V gene lost 6 bases and the J gene lost 7 bases, with 13 bases spanning the gap. The CDR3 is made up of 13 amino acids.